In its sample, the clone carrying this T cell receptor (beta chain) was seen once. The data belong to a study of CD8 T cells in Susac syndrome. The RNA, about 0.5 to 1 ug, was put through reverse transcription using random hexamers. TCRdb re-analysed the immunoSEQ multiplex PCR reads in MiXCR, keeping a single row per CDR3 protein. This table holds over 140,000 distinct CDR3 sequences, 95% found once. The CDR3 covers 13 residues. Germline assignment: CDR1 GTSNPN and CDR2 SVGIG (reference sequence). Trimming took 2 bases from V and 5 from J, leaving 10 bases between them. Sequenced input: CD4+ T cells from PBMCs. The clonotype originates from a human donor with Susac syndrome. The chain carries TRBV30 and TRBJ2-1; D is unclear. The CDR3 loop reads CAWSPRRDNEQFF. The CDR3 nucleotides read TGTGCCTGGAGTCCCCGCCGGGACAATGAGCAGTTCTTC.